Presented here are 30 T cell receptor beta chains from one specimen sequenced in a study of cytomegalovirus exposure and HLA in healthy donors. PCR used 60 Vbeta primers and 13 Jbeta primers. Clones were sequenced by immunoSEQ multiplex PCR, and TCRdb holds only the in-frame ones, with some missing. The sample holds about 67,000 clones, approximately 90% seen once. Sequenced input: PBMCs. The receptors come from a woman aged 25 to 39 in good health and CMV-seropositive.

The rearrangement uses TRBV5-1 and TRBJ2-7, with unresolved D. V was pared by 2 bases and J by 0 bases, with 9 bases between. Germline V CDR1 and CDR2: SGHRS, YFSETQ. This CDR3 contains 14 residues. CDR3 DNA: TGCGCCAGCAGCTTAGAGACTCCCTCCTACGAGCAGTACTTC. The encoded protein is CASSLETPSYEQYF.

The chain carries TRBV7-9 and TRBJ1-3, with 9 nucleotides matching TRBD1. CDR1 SEHNR and CDR2 FQNEAQ come from the germline V gene (reference sequence). The CDR3 has 15 residues. V gave up 6 bases and J gave up 4 bases; unmatched junction bases: 7. For the CDR3, the DNA is TGTGCCAGCAGGCCTCCCGGGACAGGGGGAAACACCATATATTTT. Protein: CASRPPGTGGNTIYF.

This chain joins TRBV6-5 and TRBJ2-1; a possible D gene is TRBD2 (6 bases). The CDR3 totals 16 residues. Trimming removed 0 bases at V and 4 bases at J, with 13 bases between. From germline, CDR1 is MNHEY and CDR2 SVGAGI. CDR3 coding DNA: TGTGCCAGCAGTTACTCTGGGGGGTTTGCTTACAATGAGCAGTTCTTC. Translation gives CASSYSGGFAYNEQFF.

The chain uses TRBV28 and TRBJ1-1; D might be TRBD1 (5 bases). This CDR3 region has 13 residues. V lost 2 bases to trimming and J lost 5 bases, with 9 bases between them. Germline loops: CDR1 MDHEN, CDR2 SYDVKM. CDR3 nucleotides: TGTGCCAGCAGTTTAGCGGGGGGAACTGAAGCTTTCTTT. This encodes CASSLAGGTEAFF. Full variable domain (remainder filled in from reference TRBV28 and TRBJ1-1): DVKVTQSSRYLVKRTGEKVFLECVQDMDHENMFWYRQDPGLGLRLIYFSYDVKMKEKGDIPEGYSVSREKKERFSLILESASTNQTSMYLCASSLAGGTEAFFGQGTRLTVV.

The rearrangement joins TRBV28 to TRBJ2-1; 13 bases agree with TRBD2. CDR3 length: 13 residues. V lost 3 bases, J lost 14 bases, and 4 bases stayed unmatched. Germline loops: CDR1 MDHEN, CDR2 SYDVKM. The CDR3 here is CASSFRLAGGEFF. The CDR3 DNA sequence: TGTGCCAGCAGTTTCAGACTAGCGGGAGGAGAGTTCTTC.

The chain couples TRBV30 to TRBJ1-5; TRBD1 is a possible D gene (6 bases). Germline V lookup: CDR1 GTSNPN, CDR2 SVGIG (reference sequence). Trimming pared 0 bases from V and 3 bases from J, leaving 12 bases between. The length of the CDR3 is 15 residues. CDR3 region: CAWSVPGVNNQPQHF. The CDR3 DNA reads TGTGCCTGGAGTGTACCAGGGGTCAACAATCAGCCCCAGCATTTT.

This chain joins TRBV7-2 and TRBJ2-7; D possibly corresponds to TRBD2 (6 bases). The CDR3 is 15 residues long. V dropped 5 bases and J dropped 3 bases, with 17 bases sitting between them. The germline CDR1 and CDR2 sequences are SGHTA and FQGNSA. CDR3 in DNA: TGTGCCAGCAGCCTAAATCCGGGGAGGAGCTACGAGCAGTACTTC. It translates to CASSLNPGRSYEQYF.

CDR3 DNA: TGTGCCAGTAGTATCGCCGGGACAGGGGCGGCGGCTTTCTTT. Its protein is CASSIAGTGAAAFF. The J gene is TRBJ1-1, the V gene TRBV19; 10 bases are a match to TRBD1. V was clipped by 3 bases and J by 11 bases; unmatched bases: 9. Germline values: CDR1 LNHDA, CDR2 SQIVND (reference sequence). This CDR3 is 14 amino acids long.

Note on this clone: Other DNA sequences in this sample translate to the same CDR3. The CDR3, as DNA: TGTGCCAGCAGTCTAACAGTGGGCACTGAAGCTTTCTTT. It encodes CASSLTVGTEAFF. This chain links TRBV28 with TRBJ1-1; D unresolved. In germline, CDR1 is MDHEN, CDR2 SYDVKM. V was trimmed by 5 bases and J by 4 bases, leaving 11 bases between them. The CDR3 loop spans 13 amino acids.

The rearrangement joins TRBV5-1 to TRBJ1-1; D not certain. Trimming took 4 bases from V and 2 from J, leaving 12 bases between them. Germline CDR1 SGHRS, CDR2 YFSETQ. CDR3 length: 14 amino acids. The CDR3 coding sequence is TGCGCCAGCAGCCCCCAGACGGGAAACACTGAAGCTTTCTTT. Translating it yields CASSPQTGNTEAFF.

This chain uses TRBV18 with TRBJ1-5; weak D call: TRBD1 (5 bases). Germline values: CDR1 KGHSH, CDR2 LQKENI. The V end was cut by 0 bases, the J end by 6 bases, with 6 bases between. This CDR3 comprises 13 residues. The CDR3 loop is CASSPPGGQPQHF. CDR3 nucleotides: TGTGCCAGCTCACCACCGGGGGGTCAGCCCCAGCATTTT.

J is TRBJ1-5 and V is TRBV7-2; perhaps TRBD1 as D (5 bases). This CDR3 comprises 15 residues. Per germline, CDR1 SGHTA and CDR2 FQGNSA. Trimming stripped 0 bases from V and 7 bases from J, with 13 bases between. CDR3 in DNA: TGTGCCAGCAGCTTAGCGGCCCCGGGGGGGCAGCCCCAGCATTTT. This gives the protein CASSLAAPGGQPQHF.

This chain uses TRBV10-3 with TRBJ2-7; D gene ambiguous. The CDR3 runs to 17 residues. Germline values: CDR1 ENHRY, CDR2 SYGVKD. With 6 bases removed from V and 1 base from J, the gap between germline ends came to 22 bases. In nucleotides, the CDR3 is TGTGCCATCAGGGATAGAATAACAGCTTCAGCATCCTACGAGCAGTACTTC. Translation gives CAIRDRITASASYEQYF.

This sequence joins TRBV5-1 and TRBJ2-7; 7 nucleotides match TRBD2. The germline V gene encodes CDR1 SGHRS and CDR2 YFSETQ. This CDR3 region has 14 residues. After removal of 5 bases from V and 0 bases from J, the junction contained 5 bases not matched to a gene. Here the CDR3 DNA reads TGCGCCAGCAGAGTAGCGGGTGGCTCCTACGAGCAGTACTTC. Amino acid sequence: CASRVAGGSYEQYF.

The chain is built from TRBV5-1 and TRBJ2-7, with 7 bases that match TRBD1. This CDR3 is 15 amino acids long. V trimming: 0 bases; J trimming: 2 bases; junction bases outside the gene matches: 5. The germline gives CDR1 SGHRS, CDR2 YFSETQ. In DNA form, the CDR3 reads TGCGCCAGCAGCTTGGAGACAGGGTTGCCCTACGAGCAGTACTTC. Amino acids: CASSLETGLPYEQYF.

The rearrangement links TRBV6-4 to TRBJ2-7, with 11 bases identical to TRBD2. Looked up from germline, CDR1 is MRHNA and CDR2 is SNTAGT. This CDR3 spans 21 amino acids. With V trimmed by 0 bases and J by 3 bases, 19 bases remained unmatched. The CDR3 DNA reads as TGTGCCAGCAGTGACTCGATATTTCGGACTAGCGGGCCCCCAGAGCTCTACGAGCAGTACTTC. Translated, it gives CASSDSIFRTSGPPELYEQYF.

The chain joins TRBV5-5 to TRBJ1-2, with a tentative D call TRBD1 (5 bases). The CDR3 consists of 14 residues. V was pared by 2 bases and J by 3 bases, with 11 bases between. Germline CDR1 is SGHKS and CDR2 is YYEKEE (reference sequence). CDR3 coding DNA: TGTGCCAGCAGCTTTCGGCAGGGATACTATGGCTACACCTTC. This gives the protein CASSFRQGYYGYTF.

The chain recombines TRBV7-6 with TRBJ2-1, with 8 bases matching TRBD2. V lost 0 bases, J lost 2 bases, and 3 bases stayed unmatched. Germline loops: CDR1 SGHVS, CDR2 FNYEAQ. This CDR3 is built from 16 residues. CDR3 DNA: TGTGCCAGCAGCTTAGCTCCGGGAGGGACCTACAATGAGCAGTTCTTC. This encodes CASSLAPGGTYNEQFF.

The chain is built from TRBV4-1 and TRBJ2-7, with D perhaps matching TRBD1 (6 bases). The ends were cut back, 0 bases at V and 11 bases at J, with 17 bases in the middle. The CDR3 contains 14 residues. Germline V gene data show CDR1 as MGHRA and CDR2 as YSYEKL. CDR3 nucleotides: TGCGCCAGCAGCCAAGATTCGCTGGGGGCGAGCAAGTACTTC. Its protein is CASSQDSLGASKYF.

The genes are TRBV6-6 and TRBJ2-3; D perhaps matches TRBD1 (5 bases). The V and J ends lost 5 bases and 2 bases respectively, with 11 bases between them. The germline V gene has CDR1 MNHNY and CDR2 SVGAGI (reference sequence). The CDR3 runs to 14 residues. This CDR3 is CASSPRQFTDTQYF. The CDR3 bases are TGTGCCAGCAGTCCCCGACAGTTCACAGATACGCAGTATTTT.

The chain joins TRBV23-1 to TRBJ2-1; possibly TRBD2 for D (5 bases). Being an ORF, TRBV23-1 has a function that is uncertain. The CDR3 covers 14 residues. Trimming stripped 0 bases from V and 6 bases from J, with 9 bases between. This CDR3 reads CASSQSGVCNEQFF. The CDR3 bases are TGCGCCAGCAGTCAATCCGGGGTCTGCAATGAGCAGTTCTTC.

This sequence joins TRBV15 and TRBJ1-5, with TRBD1 matching 10 bases. Germline trimming cut 3 bases from V and 5 bases from J; bases unmatched to any gene: 16. CDR1 is LNHNV, CDR2 YYDKDF, per germline (reference sequence). The CDR3 runs to 19 residues. The CDR3 sequence is CATSRVRRDRGEGYQPQHF. The CDR3 bases are TGTGCCACCAGCAGGGTCCGCCGGGACAGGGGAGAGGGATATCAGCCCCAGCATTTT.

In its sample, this clone was seen once. This rearrangement joins TRBV27 to TRBJ2-3; 8 bases align to TRBD1. The trim removed 2 bases at V and 5 bases at J, leaving 12 bases unmatched. This CDR3 spans 17 amino acids. Germline loops: CDR1 MNHEY, CDR2 SMNVEV (reference sequence). The CDR3 protein is CASSLPPRGRRQDTQYF. DNA for the CDR3: TGTGCCAGCAGTTTACCGCCCAGGGGGCGCCGTCAAGATACGCAGTATTTT.

The V call is TRBV5-1, the J call TRBJ2-7; D is perhaps TRBD1 (5 bases). The germline V gene encodes CDR1 SGHRS and CDR2 YFSETQ. CDR3 length equals 15 residues. With 0 bases removed from V and 5 bases from J, the gap between germline ends came to 15 bases. CDR3 bases: TGCGCCAGCAGCTTGGCCGGTGGACAACCAGACGAGCAGTACTTC. Translated: CASSLAGGQPDEQYF.

V usage is TRBV28 and J usage is TRBJ2-7; D is possibly TRBD2 (6 bases). The length of the CDR3 is 15 residues. The V and J ends lost 2 bases and 1 base respectively, with 12 bases between them. Germline loops: CDR1 MDHEN, CDR2 SYDVKM. CDR3 bases: TGTGCCAGCAGTTTAATCGGGAGTAGGTCCTACGAGCAGTACTTC. Protein: CASSLIGSRSYEQYF.

The chain is built from TRBV29-1 and TRBJ2-1, with 9 bases aligning to TRBD2. With 0 bases clipped from V and 7 bases from J, the junction kept 7 bases outside the gene matches. The CDR3 extends over 15 amino acids. CDR1 and CDR2 from the germline V gene are SQVTM and ANQGSEA. The CDR3 loop is CSVEDRNSGSNEQFF. CDR3 nucleotide sequence: TGCAGCGTTGAAGATCGGAATAGCGGGAGTAATGAGCAGTTCTTC.

The chain is built from TRBV5-5 and TRBJ2-5; 7 bases map to TRBD2. CDR3 length: 14 residues. Looked up from germline, CDR1 is SGHKS and CDR2 is YYEKEE (reference sequence). Trimming at V came to 4 bases and at J to 5 bases, leaving 8 bases not matched to a gene. DNA of the CDR3: TGTGCCAGCAGCCTGGGAGGGTCGGGGGAGACCCAGTACTTC. Translating it yields CASSLGGSGETQYF.

CDR3 sequence (DNA): TGTGCCAGCAGTTACGGCAGGGGGAACACTGAAGCTTTCTTT. Encoded protein: CASSYGRGNTEAFF. V usage is TRBV6-5 and J usage is TRBJ1-1; a weak D match, TRBD1 (6 bases). Germline V lookup: CDR1 MNHEY, CDR2 SVGAGI. The ends were cut back, 2 bases at V and 1 base at J, with 8 bases in the middle. The CDR3 loop spans 14 amino acids.

This clone was seen a single time. The chain is built from TRBV6-5 and TRBJ2-3; 7 bases agree with TRBD1. V was pared by 2 bases and J by 0 bases, with 2 bases of the junction left unmatched. Germline V lookup: CDR1 MNHEY, CDR2 SVGAGI. This CDR3 region has 15 residues. The CDR3 sequence is CASSYGQDSTDTQYF. CDR3 DNA sequence: TGTGCCAGCAGTTACGGACAGGATAGCACAGATACGCAGTATTTT.

The rearrangement links TRBV28 to TRBJ2-1; no firm D call. Per germline, CDR1 MDHEN and CDR2 SYDVKM. The V gene lost 6 bases and the J gene lost 6 bases, with 9 bases spanning the gap. This CDR3 comprises 12 residues. This CDR3 is CASSIYRNEQFF. CDR3 coding DNA: TGTGCCAGCAGCATCTACCGCAATGAGCAGTTCTTC.